The 18 T cell receptor beta chains given below trace back to one sample, sequenced in a study of neurological immune-mediated disorders. TCRdb ran MiXCR on the 5' RACE reads and lists one entry per CDR3 protein. Here the sample spans about 51,000 distinct CDR3 sequences, 16% being singletons. The sequencing input was PBMCs. The receptors here all came from a man between 60 and 70 years old in good health.

Ten or more counts support this clonotype. V is TRBV14 and J is TRBJ2-7; 7 bases are a match to TRBD2. Germline V CDR1 and CDR2: SGHDN, FVKESK. The J segment lost 5 bases and the V segment lost 4 bases, leaving 11 bases of the junction unmatched. The CDR3 totals 15 residues. CDR3 bases: TGTGCCAGCAGCCCTCTGCGGGAGAACCGGAACGAGCAGTACTTC. It specifies CASSPLRENRNEQYF.

This clonotype was counted between two and nine times. This chain links TRBV28 with TRBJ2-3; D gene uncertain. V was clipped by 5 bases and J by 2 bases, with 8 bases between them. Germline V gene data show CDR1 as MDHEN and CDR2 as SYDVKM. There are 13 residues in the CDR3. Here the CDR3 DNA reads TGTGCCAGCAGTGACGGCTTCACAGATACGCAGTATTTT. Translating it yields CASSDGFTDTQYF.

This clonotype has at least ten counts. The CDR3: CASSEEGWYEQYF. CDR3 in DNA: TGTGCCAGCAGTGAAGAGGGCTGGTACGAGCAGTACTTC. The V gene is TRBV6-1, the J gene TRBJ2-7; D is undetermined. CDR1 and CDR2 (germline): MNHNS, SASEGT. Between the trimmed V and J ends, which lost 1 base and 4 bases, there was a span of 8 bases. The CDR3 contains 13 residues.

This clonotype was observed many times. The chain uses TRBV5-6 and TRBJ2-7; 10 bases align to TRBD2. V was clipped by 3 bases and J by 2 bases; unmatched bases: 5. CDR1 and CDR2 (germline): SGHDT, YYEEEE. The CDR3 extends over 15 amino acids. The CDR3: CASSSLAGDPYEQYF. For the CDR3, the DNA is TGTGCCAGCAGCTCCCTAGCGGGAGATCCCTACGAGCAGTACTTC. Together with reference TRBV5-6 and TRBJ2-7, the CDR3 gives the full variable domain: DAGVTQSPTHLIKTRGQQVTLRCSPKSGHDTVSWYQQALGQGPQFIFQYYEEEERQRGNFPDRFSGHQFPNYSSELNVNALLLGDSALYLCASSSLAGDPYEQYFGPGTRLTVT.

This clonotype has at least ten counts. The rearrangement links TRBV20-1 to TRBJ2-1; 9 bases are shared with TRBD2. Germline lookup yields CDR1 DFQATT and CDR2 SNEGSKA (reference sequence). The CDR3 spans 15 residues. With V trimmed by 6 bases and J by 8 bases, 14 bases remained unmatched. This CDR3 is CSAARREGPRDEQFF. The CDR3 nucleotides are TGCAGTGCAGCCCGGCGGGAGGGCCCTAGGGATGAGCAGTTCTTC.

This clonotype was counted a single time. Germline and junction disagree at one end, which may indicate a read error. The chain uses TRBV19 and TRBJ1-6; D ambiguous. CDR1 LNHDA and CDR2 SQIVND come from the germline V gene (reference sequence). The CDR3 spans 15 residues. Here the CDR3 reads CASSIDTYPSSHLHF. The CDR3 DNA reads TGTGCCAGTAGTATAGATACGTACCCCTCCTCACACCTCCACTTT.

The chain employs TRBV30 and TRBJ2-1; the match to TRBD2 covers 12 bases. The CDR3 runs to 13 residues. Germline lookup yields CDR1 GTSNPN and CDR2 SVGIG (reference sequence). J lost 13 bases, V lost 5 bases, and 9 bases had no gene match. CDR3 DNA: TGTGCCTGGGGACTAGCGGGATCAACCATTCAGTTCTTC. Protein product: CAWGLAGSTIQFF.

This clonotype was detected ten times or more. The rearrangement links TRBV29-1 to TRBJ2-2; 8 nucleotides align to TRBD2. The CDR3 is 14 amino acids. CDR1 is SQVTM, CDR2 ANQGSEA, per germline. Unmatched junction bases numbered 2, after V lost 4 bases and J lost 1 base. The CDR3 nucleotides read TGCAGCGTTGGGCGGGGGGAGAACACCGGGGAGCTGTTTTTT. Protein: CSVGRGENTGELFF.

Worth noting for this clonotype: A single base separates this from a much larger clone, so it may be a read error. The rearrangement joins TRBV12-3 or TRBV12-4 to TRBJ1-5, with D perhaps TRBD1 (6 bases). The CDR3 is 15 residues long. CDR3: CASSPQGSSNQPHHF. The DNA of the CDR3 is TGTGCCAGCAGTCCTCAGGGGTCTAGCAATCAGCCCCATCATTTT.

The chain uses TRBV20-1 and TRBJ2-3, with TRBD2 matching over 15 bases. The CDR3 spans 16 residues. Germline values: CDR1 DFQATT, CDR2 SNEGSKA (reference sequence). V lost 0 bases and J lost 5; bases outside the gene matches: 3. This CDR3 is CSARDPGLAGGDTQYF. The DNA for the CDR3 is TGCAGTGCTAGAGACCCGGGACTAGCGGGAGGAGATACGCAGTATTTT.

This clonotype was recorded many times. This chain's CDR3 is CASSQERPYF. CDR3 bases: TGTGCCAGCAGCCAAGAACGACCGTACTTC. V and J are TRBV3-1 and TRBJ2-5, with D uncertain. Germline V gives CDR1 LGHDT, CDR2 YNNKEL (reference sequence). Trimming left V 0 bases short and J 13 bases short, with 6 bases between. The CDR3 consists of 10 residues.

This clonotype was counted ten times or more. This chain connects TRBV5-1 to TRBJ1-1; 7 bases are shared with TRBD1. CDR1 and CDR2 (germline): SGHRS, YFSETQ. V dropped 4 bases and J dropped 5; count of bases not matched to a gene: 11. The CDR3 is 15 amino acids. The CDR3 region has the DNA TGCGCCAGCAGCACAAAAACAGGGGCCGGTACTGAAGCTTTCTTT. As protein: CASSTKTGAGTEAFF.

The chain combines TRBV11-2 with TRBJ2-1; D gene unclear. Germline V lookup: CDR1 SGHAT, CDR2 FQNNGV. V lost 5 bases, J lost 5 bases, and 22 bases lay in between. The CDR3 totals 17 residues. CDR3: CASSLSPTGCAHNEQFF. The CDR3 DNA reads as TGTGCCAGCAGCCTCTCCCCGACCGGCTGCGCCCACAATGAGCAGTTCTTC.

This clonotype has ten or more counts. The gene calls are TRBV9 and TRBJ2-1, with a possible D match to TRBD1 (9 bases). Trimming shortened V by 3 bases and J by 9 bases, and 19 bases separated the two germline ends. CDR3 length equals 15 residues. CDR1 is SGDLS, CDR2 YYNGEE, per germline. The CDR3 nucleotides are TGTGCCAGCAGCGCGGGAGGGACAGGGTATACTGAGCAGTTCTTC. This translates into CASSAGGTGYTEQFF. Combining the CDR3 with reference TRBV9 and TRBJ2-1 gives the whole variable domain DSGVTQTPKHLITATGQRVTLRCSPRSGDLSVYWYQQSLDQGLQFLIQYYNGEERAKGNILERFSAQQFPDLHSELNLSSLELGDSALYFCASSAGGTGYTEQFFGPGTRLTVL.

There are a few counts of this clonotype. CDR3 in amino acids: CASSEQGSYNEQFF. Written as DNA, the CDR3 is TGTGCCAGCAGTGAGCAGGGTTCCTACAATGAGCAGTTCTTC. The chain links TRBV25-1 to TRBJ2-1, with a possible D match to TRBD1 (5 bases). The CDR3 totals 14 residues. Germline V lookup: CDR1 MGHDK, CDR2 SYGVNS. Trimming removed 3 bases at V and 1 base at J, with 7 bases between.

Ten or more counts support this clonotype. This chain connects TRBV7-8 to TRBJ2-3, with TRBD2 as a possible D gene (6 bases). Between the trimmed V and J ends, which lost 5 bases and 3 bases, there was a span of 21 bases. This CDR3 is 17 amino acids long. Germline values: CDR1 SGHVS, CDR2 FQNEAQ. CDR3 DNA: TGTGCCAGCAGCCAACCGGGGACTTTACGAAGAACAGATACGCAGTATTTT. Translation: CASSQPGTLRRTDTQYF. Using reference TRBV7-8 and TRBJ2-3 for the parts outside the CDR3, the full variable domain is GAGVSQSPRYKVAKRGQDVALRCDPISGHVSLFWYQQALGQGPEFLTYFQNEAQLDKSGLPSDRFFAERPEGSVSTLKIQRTQQEDSAVYLCASSQPGTLRRTDTQYFGPGTRLTVL.

This clonotype was picked up many times. This sequence joins TRBV28 and TRBJ2-7; D gene unclear. V lost 6 bases and J 0 bases, leaving 21 bases between the germline ends. CDR1 is MDHEN and CDR2 is SYDVKM in the germline V gene. The CDR3 is 17 residues long. CDR3 nucleotides: TGTGCCAGCAGCCCTCTGGCCGACCTTCCCCCCTCCTACGAGCAGTACTTC. Amino acids: CASSPLADLPPSYEQYF.

At least ten counts were recorded for this clonotype. The chain couples TRBV5-1 to TRBJ1-1, with a weak D call TRBD1 (5 bases). CDR3 size: 15 residues. The germline V gene encodes CDR1 SGHRS and CDR2 YFSETQ. V was shortened by 7 bases and J by 1 base, with 17 bases between the two germline ends. In DNA, the CDR3 is TGCGCCAGCCATACCGCCCCACAGGAGAACACTGAAGCTTTCTTT. Protein: CASHTAPQENTEAFF.